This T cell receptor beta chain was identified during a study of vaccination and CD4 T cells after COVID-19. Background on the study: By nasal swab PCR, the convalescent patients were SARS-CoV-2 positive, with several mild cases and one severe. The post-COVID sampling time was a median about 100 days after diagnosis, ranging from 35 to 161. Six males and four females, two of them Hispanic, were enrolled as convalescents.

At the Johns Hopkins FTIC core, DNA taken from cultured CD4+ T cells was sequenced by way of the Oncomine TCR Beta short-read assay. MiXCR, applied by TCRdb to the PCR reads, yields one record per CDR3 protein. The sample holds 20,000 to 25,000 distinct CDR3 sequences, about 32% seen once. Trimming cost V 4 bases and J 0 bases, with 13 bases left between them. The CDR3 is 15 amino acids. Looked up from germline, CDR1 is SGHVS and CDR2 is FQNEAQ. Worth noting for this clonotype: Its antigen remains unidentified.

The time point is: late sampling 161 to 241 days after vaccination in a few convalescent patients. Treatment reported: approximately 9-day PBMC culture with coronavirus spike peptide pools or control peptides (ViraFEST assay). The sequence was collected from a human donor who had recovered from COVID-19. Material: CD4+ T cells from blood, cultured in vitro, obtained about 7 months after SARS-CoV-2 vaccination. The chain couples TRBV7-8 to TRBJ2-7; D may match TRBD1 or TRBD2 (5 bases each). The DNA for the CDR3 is TGTGCCAGCAGCTCGGGTTGGGGGAGCTCCTACGAGCAGTACTTC. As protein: CASSSGWGSSYEQYF.